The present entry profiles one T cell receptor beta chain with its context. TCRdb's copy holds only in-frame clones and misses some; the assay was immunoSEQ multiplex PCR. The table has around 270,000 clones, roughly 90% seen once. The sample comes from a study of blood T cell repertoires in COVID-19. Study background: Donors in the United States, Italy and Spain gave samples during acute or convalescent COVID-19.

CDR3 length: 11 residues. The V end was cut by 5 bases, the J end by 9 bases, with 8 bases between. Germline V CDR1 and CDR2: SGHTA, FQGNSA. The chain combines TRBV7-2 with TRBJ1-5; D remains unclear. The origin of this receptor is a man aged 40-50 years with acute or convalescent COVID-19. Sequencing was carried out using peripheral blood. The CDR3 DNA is TGTGCCAGCAGCCCCCCGCGGCCCCAGCATTTT. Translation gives CASSPPRPQHF.